This T cell receptor beta chain was obtained from a study of T cells in Graves' hyperthyroidism and ophthalmopathy. Graves' hyperthyroidism was deemed stable given no ophthalmopathy progression within 18 months. Fresh peripheral blood, 10 ml, yielded the PBMCs. Findings and limits, study-wide: The blood repertoire included most of the expanded thyroid clonotypes above 0.001.

Amplified TCR beta CDR3 regions derived from RNA transcripts. Initially, a first-round RT-PCR of the TCR CDR3 employed the HTBI primer set. Each CDR3 protein is one row after TCRdb ran MiXCR on the multiplex PCR reads. The sample lists around 700,000 distinct CDR3 sequences, roughly a third occurring once. Germline V CDR1 and CDR2: LNHDA, SQIVND (reference sequence). The ends were cut back, 4 bases at V and 1 base at J, with 14 bases in the middle. The CDR3 sequence is 15 residues long. Comment on this clonotype: No antigen is known for it.

The rearrangement links TRBV19 to TRBJ2-7; D assignment may be TRBD1 or TRBD2 (5 bases each). The TCR comes from a woman aged 40-49 years with Graves' hyperthyroidism. The specimen was blood. Here the CDR3 reads CASSSGRGDSYEQYF. The DNA of the CDR3 is TGTGCCAGTAGTAGCGGACGAGGGGATTCCTACGAGCAGTACTTC.